Each of the 14 T cell receptor beta chains below was sequenced from the same sample in a study of monozygotic twins with inflammatory bowel disease. TCRdb reworked the 5' RACE reads into one entry per CDR3 protein, no DNA. The listing contains some 89,000 distinct CDR3 sequences. The sequencing sample was made of blood. These receptors were taken from a human donor with ulcerative colitis or Crohn's disease, or a healthy co-twin of an affected twin (not recorded which).

The chain employs TRBV5-1 and TRBJ2-3; TCRdb calls TRBD2, which cannot be checked without DNA. Germline V gene lookup returns CDR1 SGHRS and CDR2 YFSETQ. The CDR3 covers 16 residues. The CDR3 is CASSLSSGGLADTQYF.

This chain links TRBV7-2 with TRBJ2-4. The CDR3 totals 14 residues. The germline V gene encodes CDR1 SGHTA and CDR2 FQGNSA. The CDR3 sequence is CASSLGLAKNIQYF.

This rearrangement joins TRBV12-3 or TRBV12-4 to TRBJ2-5. CDR3 size: 15 residues. The CDR3 loop is CASSLDRSFRGTQYF.

The rearrangement links TRBV10-3 to TRBJ2-2; the D gene TCRdb calls, TRBD2, cannot be checked with no DNA. The germline gives CDR1 ENHRY, CDR2 SYGVKD. The CDR3 is 15 amino acids. CDR3 region: CAIPKRGADTGELFF.

The chain uses TRBV3-1 and TRBJ2-1; TCRdb picks TRBD1, but there is no DNA to check that call. This CDR3 contains 14 residues. Germline V gene sequence: CDR1 LGHDT, CDR2 YNNKEL (reference sequence). CDR3 sequence: CASSHGGARHEQFF.

CDR3 protein: CASSVRRTASGNTIYF. The chain joins TRBV7-8 to TRBJ1-3; TCRdb gives TRBD1 as the D gene, but with no DNA this cannot be confirmed. This CDR3 is 16 amino acids long. CDR1 and CDR2 from the germline V gene are SGHVS and FQNEAQ.

The J gene is TRBJ1-2, the V gene TRBV14; TCRdb's D call, TRBD1, is unchecked because there is no DNA. Germline assignment: CDR1 SGHDN and CDR2 FVKESK. The CDR3 runs to 13 residues. CDR3 loop: CASSDRGSYGYTF.

V usage is TRBV19 and J usage is TRBJ1-1. Germline V gene lookup returns CDR1 LNHDA and CDR2 SQIVND (reference sequence). This CDR3 has 15 amino acids. The CDR3 sequence: CASSIEGFRGVEAFF.

The V gene is TRBV28, the J gene TRBJ2-7; there is no DNA to check the TCRdb D call of TRBD1. The CDR3 spans 14 residues. CDR1 is MDHEN and CDR2 is SYDVKM in the germline V gene. CDR3 in amino acids: CASSQQGRGYEQYF. Filled out from reference TRBV28 and TRBJ2-7, the complete variable domain reads DVKVTQSSRYLVKRTGEKVFLECVQDMDHENMFWYRQDPGLGLRLIYFSYDVKMKEKGDIPEGYSVSREKKERFSLILESASTNQTSMYLCASSQQGRGYEQYFGPGTRLTVT.

V is TRBV7-9 and J is TRBJ1-1; TCRdb lists TRBD1, though no DNA is available to test this call. Germline lookup yields CDR1 SEHNR and CDR2 FQNEAQ (reference sequence). The CDR3 contains 14 residues. Here the CDR3 reads CASSRGGGDTEAFF.

V and J are TRBV6-5 and TRBJ2-1; TCRdb gives TRBD1 as the D gene, but with no DNA this cannot be confirmed. Germline V gene sequence: CDR1 MNHEY, CDR2 SVGAGI. CDR3 size: 13 residues. CDR3 region: CASSYIFGGEQFF.

This chain joins TRBV12-3 or TRBV12-4 and TRBJ1-2. The CDR3 length is 12 residues. CDR3 loop: CASRAINYGYTF.

J is TRBJ2-1 and V is TRBV7-8. The germline gives CDR1 SGHVS, CDR2 FQNEAQ. This CDR3 has 12 residues. CDR3 amino acids: CASSLSWGEQFF. The whole variable domain, filled in from reference TRBV7-8 and TRBJ2-1, reads GAGVSQSPRYKVAKRGQDVALRCDPISGHVSLFWYQQALGQGPEFLTYFQNEAQLDKSGLPSDRFFAERPEGSVSTLKIQRTQQEDSAVYLCASSLSWGEQFFGPGTRLTVL.

V is TRBV5-1 and J is TRBJ2-7; TCRdb selects TRBD2, and the lack of DNA leaves this call unchecked. The CDR3 has 16 amino acids. Germline loops: CDR1 SGHRS, CDR2 YFSETQ. Here the CDR3 reads CASSWTLAGPSYEQYF.